The next 28 T cell receptor beta chains were all read from a single sample in a study of blood T cell repertoires in COVID-19 (dated by TCRdb to about 2020). Library preparation employed the immunoSEQ multiplex PCR assay. TCRdb stores this immuneACCESS table with in-frame sequences only. Part of the clones is absent; in the studies checked, under half of the shortfall reflects unresolved V genes, and no reason is known for the rest. For this sample the table gives 62,000 or so clones, of which 70% to 90% were detected only once. Jointly, the top ten make up 3% to 4.5% of the sample. Sequencing was done on a sample of PBMCs or T cells enriched from blood (not recorded which). Receptors originate from a woman aged 40 to 50 with acute COVID-19.

The rearrangement uses TRBV18 and TRBJ1-1; no clear D. V shed 3 bases and J shed 0 bases, with 5 bases lying between them. This CDR3 contains 13 residues. Germline V gene sequence: CDR1 KGHSH, CDR2 LQKENI. For the CDR3, the DNA is TGTGCCAGCTCACCCGACTTGAACACTGAAGCTTTCTTT. Encoded protein: CASSPDLNTEAFF.

The J gene is TRBJ1-2, the V gene TRBV5-4; D might be TRBD1 (6 bases). The CDR3 totals 14 residues. V lost 4 bases to trimming and J lost 6 bases, with 16 bases between them. Germline CDR1 is SGHNT and CDR2 is YYREEE (reference sequence). The CDR3, as DNA: TGTGCCAGCAGCGCGACGCAGGGGTTGGATGGCTACACCTTC. This translates into CASSATQGLDGYTF.

DNA of the CDR3: TGTGCCAGCAGCGCACACACGCGGTCGTATGGCTACACCTTC. This translates into CASSAHTRSYGYTF. This chain links TRBV9 with TRBJ1-2, with no clear D. The germline V and J ends were trimmed by 3 bases and 5 bases, with 14 bases remaining between them. The CDR3 has 14 residues. Per the germline V gene, CDR1 is SGDLS and CDR2 is YYNGEE.

The rearrangement uses TRBV28 and TRBJ1-1; D gene unclear. V was clipped by 10 bases and J by 3 bases, with 15 bases between them. This CDR3 has 13 amino acids. Germline V lookup: CDR1 MDHEN, CDR2 SYDVKM. The CDR3 region has the DNA TGTGCCACCCAGGAGGGCGCGGACACTGAAGCTTTCTTT. Translating gives CATQEGADTEAFF.

The gene calls are TRBV7-9 and TRBJ1-4, with D tentatively TRBD1 (6 bases). This CDR3 contains 15 residues. Trimming cost V 1 base and J 5 bases, with 11 bases left between them. Germline CDR1 is SEHNR and CDR2 is FQNEAQ (reference sequence). The CDR3 DNA follows: TGTGCCAGCAGCTTAGGACAGGACCTCAATGAAAAACTGTTTTTT. This encodes CASSLGQDLNEKLFF.

The chain couples TRBV27 to TRBJ2-5; TRBD2 aligns across 13 bases. The CDR3 loop spans 17 amino acids. Per germline, CDR1 MNHEY and CDR2 SMNVEV (reference sequence). The V and J ends lost 6 bases and 2 bases, in that order; junction bases with no gene match: 9. The DNA of the CDR3 is TGTGCCAGCAGGACGACTAGCGGGGGGCGATTACAAGAGACCCAGTACTTC. It is translated as CASRTTSGGRLQETQYF.

V usage is TRBV7-2 and J usage is TRBJ2-7; 10 bases align to TRBD2. Trimming took 0 bases from V and 6 from J; bases not matched to a gene: 5. Germline V CDR1 and CDR2: SGHTA, FQGNSA. The CDR3 has 15 amino acids. The CDR3 DNA reads TGTGCCAGCAGCTTAGCCCTAGCGGGAGAGGTCGAGCAGTACTTC. Protein sequence: CASSLALAGEVEQYF.

CDR3 DNA sequence: TGTGCCAGCAGTCCGGGGACAGGGGGCTCCTACGAGCAGTACTTC. Translated: CASSPGTGGSYEQYF. This chain links TRBV28 with TRBJ2-7; 11 nucleotides agree with TRBD1. Germline CDR1 is MDHEN and CDR2 is SYDVKM. This CDR3 contains 15 residues. V was pared by 5 bases and J by 0 bases, with 3 bases of the junction left unmatched.

The chain joins TRBV6-5 to TRBJ1-5; D is possibly TRBD1 (5 bases). CDR1 and CDR2 from the germline V gene are MNHEY and SVGAGI. V lost 6 bases, J lost 0 bases, and 12 bases lay in between. The CDR3 spans 15 residues. CDR3 bases: TGTGCCAGCAGCTCCGACAGAAATAGCAATCAGCCCCAGCATTTT. It translates to CASSSDRNSNQPQHF.

The V and J genes are TRBV3-1 (or the pseudogene TRBV3-2) and TRBJ2-6; D call uncertain. The CDR3 spans 14 residues. The V end lost 3 bases, the J end lost 2 bases, and 5 bases lay between the germline ends. Germline V lookup: CDR1 LGHDT, CDR2 YNNKEL (reference sequence). The CDR3 region is CASSQAAGANVLTF. CDR3 bases: TGTGCCAGCAGCCAGGCCGCTGGGGCCAACGTCCTGACTTTC.

The chain uses TRBV9 and TRBJ2-3; a weak D match, TRBD1 (5 bases). Trimming left V 2 bases short and J 5 bases short, with 12 bases between. The CDR3 spans 14 residues. Germline-derived CDR1 and CDR2 are SGDLS and YYNGEE. CDR3 protein: CASSVVAGLDTQYF. The CDR3 DNA is TGTGCCAGCAGCGTGGTGGCAGGGTTAGATACGCAGTATTTT.

V gene TRBV19 combines with J gene TRBJ2-5, with TRBD1 identical over 9 bases. Germline V lookup: CDR1 LNHDA, CDR2 SQIVND (reference sequence). CDR3 length: 16 residues. The V and J ends lost 1 base and 5 bases, in that order; junction bases with no gene match: 8. This CDR3 is CASSIGTGGGTETQYF. Here the CDR3 DNA reads TGTGCCAGTAGTATAGGAACAGGGGGCGGAACTGAGACCCAGTACTTC. Combining the CDR3 with reference TRBV19 and TRBJ2-5 gives the whole variable domain DGGITQSPKYLFRKEGQNVTLSCEQNLNHDAMYWYRQDPGQGLRLIYYSQIVNDFQKGDIAEGYSVSREKKESFPLTVTSAQKNPTAFYLCASSIGTGGGTETQYFGPGTRLLVL.

The chain has TRBV5-8 and TRBJ1-1; possibly TRBD1 for D (5 bases). Germline V gives CDR1 SGHTS, CDR2 YDEGEE. Trimming pared 3 bases from V and 1 base from J, leaving 10 bases between. The CDR3 spans 14 residues. The CDR3 is CASSWGGANTEAFF. CDR3 nucleotides: TGTGCCAGCAGCTGGGGCGGAGCGAACACTGAAGCTTTCTTT.

This clone was counted only a few times. The V call is TRBV4-1, the J call TRBJ1-2; D possibly corresponds to TRBD1 (5 bases). V dropped 0 bases and J dropped 5 bases, with 19 bases sitting between them. The CDR3 totals 17 residues. Germline V CDR1 and CDR2: MGHRA, YSYEKL. CDR3 sequence reads: CASSQDAVGGRWYGYTF. CDR3 DNA: TGCGCCAGCAGCCAAGATGCGGTCGGGGGAAGGTGGTATGGCTACACCTTC.

The chain joins TRBV12-3 or TRBV12-4 to TRBJ2-3; D unresolved. This CDR3 region has 12 residues. V was pared by 3 bases and J by 6 bases, with 7 bases between. The CDR3 loop is CASSLRWDTQYF. The CDR3 DNA follows: TGTGCCAGCAGTTTGAGGTGGGATACGCAGTATTTT.

The chain carries TRBV5-1 and TRBJ1-1; 8 bases fit TRBD1. CDR3 size: 16 residues. V lost 3 bases, J lost 10 bases, and 17 bases stayed unmatched. Germline values: CDR1 SGHRS, CDR2 YFSETQ. The CDR3 spells CASSSAPGQDAFRAFF. The CDR3 nucleotides read TGCGCCAGCAGCTCGGCCCCGGGACAGGATGCTTTTAGAGCTTTCTTT.

This clone was observed a handful of times. CDR3 coding DNA: TGTGCCAGTAGTTACGGGGGGGATTGGAACACTGAAGCTTTCTTT. Translation gives CASSYGGDWNTEAFF. The chain has TRBV19 and TRBJ1-1; D perhaps matches TRBD1 (5 bases). The CDR3 is 15 residues long. V dropped 5 bases and J dropped 1 base, with 14 bases sitting between them. Germline V gene sequence: CDR1 LNHDA, CDR2 SQIVND (reference sequence).

The genes are TRBV19 and TRBJ2-3; D is unclear. The V gene's germline CDR1 is LNHDA and CDR2 SQIVND (reference sequence). Trimming cost V 7 bases and J 2 bases, with 10 bases left between them. The CDR3 extends over 13 amino acids. CDR3 nucleotides: TGTGCCAGTACCTCCCCTCCCACAGATACGCAGTATTTT. Translated, it gives CASTSPPTDTQYF.

The genes are TRBV4-1 and TRBJ1-2, with D possibly TRBD1 on 6 matching bases. CDR3 length: 15 amino acids. Germline CDR1 MGHRA, CDR2 YSYEKL. Trimming cost V 2 bases and J 4 bases, with 14 bases left between them. The CDR3 sequence: CASSQPTGDFYGYTF. The DNA for the CDR3 is TGCGCCAGCAGCCAACCGACAGGCGATTTCTATGGCTACACCTTC.

This chain uses TRBV19 with TRBJ2-3; 7 nucleotides line up with TRBD1. V was pared by 8 bases and J by 5 bases, with 16 bases of the junction left unmatched. From germline, CDR1 is LNHDA and CDR2 SQIVND (reference sequence). The CDR3 is 16 amino acids. DNA of the CDR3: TGTGCCAGTTGGGACAGTGTGGGCTCCTGGAGAGATACGCAGTATTTT. This encodes CASWDSVGSWRDTQYF.

V and J are TRBV28 and TRBJ1-1; TRBD1 might be the D (5 bases). The germline V and J ends were trimmed by 4 bases and 4 bases, with 13 bases remaining between them. The CDR3 loop spans 14 amino acids. Germline V gene lookup returns CDR1 MDHEN and CDR2 SYDVKM. CDR3 sequence: CASSSRVRGTEAFF. The CDR3 DNA follows: TGTGCCAGCAGTTCCAGGGTGCGGGGCACTGAAGCTTTCTTT.

In this sample, this clone turned up a few times. The chain is built from TRBV19 and TRBJ2-7, with 7 bases aligning to TRBD1. Per the germline V gene, CDR1 is LNHDA and CDR2 is SQIVND (reference sequence). Germline trimming cut 5 bases from V and 6 bases from J; bases unmatched to any gene: 4. The CDR3 has 12 residues. The CDR3 DNA is TGTGCCAGTAGTGGGACAGAGAGCGAGCAGTACGTC. Translation gives CASSGTESEQYV.

The chain combines TRBV5-6 with TRBJ2-3; unclear D gene. In germline, CDR1 is SGHDT, CDR2 YYEEEE. The CDR3 extends over 14 amino acids. V was clipped by 0 bases and J by 4 bases, with 9 bases between them. This CDR3 reads CASSLAVTSDTQYF. The CDR3 DNA follows: TGTGCCAGCAGCTTGGCAGTGACTTCAGATACGCAGTATTTT.

The CDR3 coding sequence is TGTGCCAGCAGCCTTACGGAGTACGAGCAGTACTTC. Protein product: CASSLTEYEQYF. V and J are TRBV7-9 and TRBJ2-7; no clear D. The V gene lost 5 bases and the J gene lost 4 bases, with 9 bases spanning the gap. The germline CDR1 and CDR2 sequences are SEHNR and FQNEAQ (reference sequence). The CDR3 loop spans 12 amino acids.

This clone was seen a few times. The sample contains more than one DNA sequence encoding this CDR3. The chain employs TRBV15 and TRBJ2-1; tentatively, D is TRBD1 (5 bases). This CDR3 comprises 13 residues. Per the germline V gene, CDR1 is LNHNV and CDR2 is YYDKDF (reference sequence). V gave up 5 bases and J gave up 6 bases, with 11 bases separating them. The CDR3 nucleotides are TGTGCCACCAGCTCCAGAAGGGGCAATGAGCAGTTCTTC. Encoded protein: CATSSRRGNEQFF.

This chain links TRBV7-3 with TRBJ2-2; TRBD2 is a possible D gene (5 bases). From germline, CDR1 is SGHTA and CDR2 FQGTGA. This CDR3 is built from 14 residues. V lost 2 bases to trimming and J lost 1 base, with 5 bases between them. The DNA for the CDR3 is TGTGCCAGCAGCTTAGAGGGGAACACCGGGGAGCTGTTTTTT. Amino acids: CASSLEGNTGELFF.

The chain combines TRBV5-4 with TRBJ1-2, with TRBD1 matching over 7 bases. This CDR3 is 14 amino acids long. Trimming at V came to 3 bases and at J to 2 bases, leaving 4 bases not matched to a gene. The germline CDR1 and CDR2 sequences are SGHNT and YYREEE (reference sequence). CDR3 sequence reads: CASSSSGGNYGYTF. In DNA form, the CDR3 reads TGTGCCAGCAGCTCTTCAGGGGGGAACTATGGCTACACCTTC.

This chain links TRBV11-2 with TRBJ1-1; D is possibly TRBD1 (5 bases). V was pared by 11 bases and J by 5 bases, with 33 bases between. Germline V lookup: CDR1 SGHAT, CDR2 FQNNGV. CDR3 size: 18 residues. Written as DNA, the CDR3 is TGTGCCGTCACCTATAGGGAGACAGTCCGCGGGGTGGGTACTGAAGCTTTCTTT. Translated, it gives CAVTYRETVRGVGTEAFF.